This TCR beta chain was sequenced during a study of beta chain features in type 1 diabetes. The study, taken as a whole, reports: Because the template was cDNA, high-expressing cells might be over-represented. Although PCR might favor shorter templates, it would do so equally in patients and controls. Significant though moderate, a shortening of TCRB CDR3s appeared in all four CD4+ subsets of Type 1 diabetes patients.

On this clone itself: The antigen is not known.

Expressed TCRB transcripts were sequenced because the entire RNA isolate underwent reverse transcription. Sequencing was performed with immunoSEQ multiplex PCR; in TCRdb, only in-frame clones are kept and a portion is missing. This sample yields about 250,000 clones, of which roughly a tenth are seen a single time; approximately 0.017% belongs to the top ten. Germline-derived CDR1 and CDR2 are LGHNA and YSLEER. The V and J ends lost 0 bases and 3 bases respectively, with 9 bases between them. The CDR3 is 16 residues long. The sample consisted of naive CD4+ T cells from blood. The gene calls are TRBV4-3 and TRBJ2-6; D may be TRBD1 (5 bases). The sequence derives from a man aged 25-45 years with type 1 diabetes. Written as DNA, the CDR3 is TGCGCCAGCAGCCAAGACAGGGCCTATGGGGCCAACGTCCTGACTTTC. This codes for CASSQDRAYGANVLTF.